The rows below give T cell receptor beta chains drawn from one sample of a study of long-term antiretroviral therapy in people with HIV. Produced via immunoSEQ multiplex PCR; TCRdb's table is partial and in-frame only. The repertoire holds tens of thousands of clones, roughly 78% seen once, with about 7.3% in the top ten. The sequences come from unsorted PBMCs, collected 0.3 years after starting antiretroviral therapy. The receptors here all came from a man in his forties with HIV. Both conserved end residues are part of each CDR3.

v_gene: TRBV6-1; CDR3aa: CASSGTVLGSNQPQHF
v_gene: TRBV18; CDR3aa: CASSPLGDTRETQYF
v_gene: TRBV4-1; CDR3aa: CASSQEGRGEKLFF
v_gene: TRBV7-2; CDR3aa: CASSGQRYNEQFF
v_gene: TRBV6-5; CDR3aa: CASSLREGAEAFF
v_gene: TRBV9; CDR3aa: CASSLTSGNTIYF
v_gene: TRBV30; CDR3aa: CASSRGDNQPQHF
v_gene: TRBV7-9; CDR3aa: CASTLGEGLQETQYF
v_gene: TRBV7-3; CDR3aa: CASSLSPSSYEQYF
v_gene: TRBV10-3; CDR3aa: CAIRQGAGYGYTF
v_gene: TRBV28; CDR3aa: CASTSPPGQGIYEQYF
v_gene: TRBV28; CDR3aa: CASTPTGGGNTEAFF
v_gene: TRBV11-2; CDR3aa: CASSSGLFMETQYF
v_gene: TRBV10-3; CDR3aa: CAISESSVDRPYGYTF
v_gene: TRBV2; CDR3aa: CASSWTGPKEKLFF
v_gene: TRBV5-1; CDR3aa: CASSLGGTGAKNEQFF
v_gene: TRBV4-1; CDR3aa: CASSQEGASGRSEQYF
v_gene: TRBV4-3; CDR3aa: CASSQDVAIGTSYEQYF
v_gene: TRBV27; CDR3aa: CASSLGGSQYEQYF
v_gene: TRBV27; CDR3aa: CASSSGTDYGYTF
v_gene: TRBV6-5; CDR3aa: CASSVRGQPQHF
v_gene: TRBV18; CDR3aa: CASSPVSSLYEQYF